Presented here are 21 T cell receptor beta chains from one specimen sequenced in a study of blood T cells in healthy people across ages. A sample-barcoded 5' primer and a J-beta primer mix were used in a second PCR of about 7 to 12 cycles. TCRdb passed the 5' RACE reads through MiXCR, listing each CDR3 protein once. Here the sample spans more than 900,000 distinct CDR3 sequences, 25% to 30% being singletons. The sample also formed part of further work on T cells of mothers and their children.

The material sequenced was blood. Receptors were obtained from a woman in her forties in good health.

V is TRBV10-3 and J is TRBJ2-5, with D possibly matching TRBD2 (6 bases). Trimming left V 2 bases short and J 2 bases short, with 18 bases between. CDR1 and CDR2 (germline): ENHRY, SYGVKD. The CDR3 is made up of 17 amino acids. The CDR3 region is CAISERLAVAAQETQYF. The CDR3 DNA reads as TGTGCCATCAGTGAGAGGCTCGCGGTAGCGGCACAAGAGACCCAGTACTTC.

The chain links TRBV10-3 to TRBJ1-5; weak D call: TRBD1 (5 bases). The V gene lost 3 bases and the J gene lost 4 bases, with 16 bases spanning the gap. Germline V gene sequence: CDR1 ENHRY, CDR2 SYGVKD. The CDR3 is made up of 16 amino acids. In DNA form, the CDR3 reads TGTGCCATCAGTGATCCAGGGACTCACCCAAATCAGCCCCAGCATTTT. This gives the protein CAISDPGTHPNQPQHF.

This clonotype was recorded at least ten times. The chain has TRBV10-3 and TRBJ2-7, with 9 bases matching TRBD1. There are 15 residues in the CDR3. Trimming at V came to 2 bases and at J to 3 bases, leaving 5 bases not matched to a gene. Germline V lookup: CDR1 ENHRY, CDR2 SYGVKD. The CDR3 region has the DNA TGTGCCATCAGTGAGCAAGACAGGGGGAACTACGAGCAGTACTTC. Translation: CAISEQDRGNYEQYF.

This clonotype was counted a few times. The CDR3 DNA sequence: TGTGCCAGCAGCCCACAGGGCGTTATGCAGTATTTT. It yields the protein CASSPQGVMQYF. This sequence joins TRBV7-3 and TRBJ2-3; D perhaps matches TRBD1 (6 bases). Germline V gene lookup returns CDR1 SGHTA and CDR2 FQGTGA. This CDR3 has 12 residues. Trimming left V 5 bases short and J 11 bases short, with 14 bases between.

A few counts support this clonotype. CDR3 amino acids: CASRLTGDNYGYTF. CDR3 nucleotide sequence: TGTGCCAGCAGATTGACAGGTGATAACTATGGCTACACCTTC. This chain connects TRBV28 to TRBJ1-2, with D tentatively TRBD1 (6 bases). Looked up from germline, CDR1 is MDHEN and CDR2 is SYDVKM. Trimming took off 6 bases at V and 1 base at J, with 12 bases between the two ends. This CDR3 contains 14 residues.

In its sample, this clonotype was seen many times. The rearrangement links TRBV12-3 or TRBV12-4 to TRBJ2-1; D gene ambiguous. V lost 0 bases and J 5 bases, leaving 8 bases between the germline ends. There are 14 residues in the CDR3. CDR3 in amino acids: CASSLAGKDNEQFF. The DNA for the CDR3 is TGTGCCAGCAGTTTAGCAGGGAAGGACAATGAGCAGTTCTTC.

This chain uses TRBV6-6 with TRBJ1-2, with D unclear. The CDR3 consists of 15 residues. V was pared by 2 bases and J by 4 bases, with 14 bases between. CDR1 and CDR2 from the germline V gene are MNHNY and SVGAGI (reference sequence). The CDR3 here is CASSYRAGQAYGYTF. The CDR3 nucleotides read TGTGCCAGCAGTTACCGCGCAGGTCAAGCCTATGGCTACACCTTC.

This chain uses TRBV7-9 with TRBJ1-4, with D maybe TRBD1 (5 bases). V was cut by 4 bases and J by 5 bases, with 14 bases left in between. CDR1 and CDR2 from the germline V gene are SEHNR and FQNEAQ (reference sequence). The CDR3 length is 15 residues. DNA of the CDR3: TGTGCCAGCAGCTCTCAGGGACTTACCAATGAAAAACTGTTTTTT. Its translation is CASSSQGLTNEKLFF.

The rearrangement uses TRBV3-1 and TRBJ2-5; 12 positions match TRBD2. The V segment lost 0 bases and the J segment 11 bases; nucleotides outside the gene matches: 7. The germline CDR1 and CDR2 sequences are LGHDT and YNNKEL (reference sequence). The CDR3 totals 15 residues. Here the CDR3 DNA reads TGTGCCAGCAGCCAAGAGACTAGCGGGGGTCTTGAGCAGTACTTC. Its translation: CASSQETSGGLEQYF.

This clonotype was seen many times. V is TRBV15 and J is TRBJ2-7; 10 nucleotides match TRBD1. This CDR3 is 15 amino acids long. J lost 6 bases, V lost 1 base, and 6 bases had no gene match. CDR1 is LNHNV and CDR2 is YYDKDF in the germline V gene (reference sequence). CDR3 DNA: TGTGCCACCAGCAGAGGGGGACAGGGGTCGGGCGAGCAGTACTTC. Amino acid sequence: CATSRGGQGSGEQYF.

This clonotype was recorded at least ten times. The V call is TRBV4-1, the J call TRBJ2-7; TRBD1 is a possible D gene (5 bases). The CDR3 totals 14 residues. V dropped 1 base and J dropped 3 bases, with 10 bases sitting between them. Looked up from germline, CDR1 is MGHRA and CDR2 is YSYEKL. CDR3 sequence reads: CASSQVAQVYEQYF. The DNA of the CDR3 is TGCGCCAGCAGCCAAGTAGCACAGGTCTACGAGCAGTACTTC.

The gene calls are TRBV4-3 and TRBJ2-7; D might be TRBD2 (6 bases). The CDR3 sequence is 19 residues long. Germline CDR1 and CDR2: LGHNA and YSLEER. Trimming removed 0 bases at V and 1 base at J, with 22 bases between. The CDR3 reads CASSQEIGGSAGLSYEQYF. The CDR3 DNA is TGCGCCAGCAGCCAAGAAATTGGGGGGTCGGCAGGACTTTCCTACGAGCAGTACTTC.

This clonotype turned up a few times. For the CDR3, the DNA is TGTGCCAGCAGCGTAGAGCGGGGGCCGAACACTGAAGCTTTCTTT. Amino acid sequence: CASSVERGPNTEAFF. The chain employs TRBV9 and TRBJ1-1; possible D gene TRBD1, 6 bases. Per the germline V gene, CDR1 is SGDLS and CDR2 is YYNGEE. V shed 0 bases and J shed 1 base, with 10 bases lying between them. The CDR3 has 15 residues.

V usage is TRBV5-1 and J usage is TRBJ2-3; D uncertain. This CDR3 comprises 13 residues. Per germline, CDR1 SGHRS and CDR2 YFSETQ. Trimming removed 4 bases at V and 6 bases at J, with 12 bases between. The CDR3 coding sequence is TGCGCCAGCAGCGTACAGACCATGGATACGCAGTATTTT. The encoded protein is CASSVQTMDTQYF.

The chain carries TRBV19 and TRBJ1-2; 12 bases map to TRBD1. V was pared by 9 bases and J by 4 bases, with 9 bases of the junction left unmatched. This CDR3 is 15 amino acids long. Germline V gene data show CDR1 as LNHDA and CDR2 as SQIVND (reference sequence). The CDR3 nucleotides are TGTGCCAGCCTGGGACAGGGGGCGCGATCCTATGGCTACACCTTC. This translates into CASLGQGARSYGYTF.

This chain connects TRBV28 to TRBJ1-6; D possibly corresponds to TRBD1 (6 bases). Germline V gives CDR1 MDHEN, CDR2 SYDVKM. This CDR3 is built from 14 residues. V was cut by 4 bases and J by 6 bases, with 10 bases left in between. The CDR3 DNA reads TGTGCCAGCAGTTCGGGGGGGCGTAATTCACCCCTCCACTTT. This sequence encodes CASSSGGRNSPLHF.

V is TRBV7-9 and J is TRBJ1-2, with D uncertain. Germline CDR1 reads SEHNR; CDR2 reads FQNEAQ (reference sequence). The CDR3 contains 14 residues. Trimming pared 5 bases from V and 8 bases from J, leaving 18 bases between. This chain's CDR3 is CASSTRTECDGYTF. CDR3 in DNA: TGTGCCAGCAGCACCAGGACGGAGTGCGACGGCTACACCTTC.

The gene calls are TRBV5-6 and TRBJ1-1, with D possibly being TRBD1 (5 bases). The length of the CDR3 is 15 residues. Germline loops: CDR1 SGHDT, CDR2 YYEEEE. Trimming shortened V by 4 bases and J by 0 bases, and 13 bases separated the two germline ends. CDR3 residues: CASSARAAMNTEAFF. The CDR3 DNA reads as TGTGCCAGCAGCGCCAGGGCCGCGATGAACACTGAAGCTTTCTTT.

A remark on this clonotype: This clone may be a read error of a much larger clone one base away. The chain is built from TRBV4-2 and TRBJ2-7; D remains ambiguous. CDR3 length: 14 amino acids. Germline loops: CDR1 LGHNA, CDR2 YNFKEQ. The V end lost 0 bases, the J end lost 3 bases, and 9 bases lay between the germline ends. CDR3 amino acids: CASSQDVGNYEQYF. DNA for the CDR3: TGTGCCAGCAGCCAAGACGTGGGGAACTACGAGCAGTACTTC.

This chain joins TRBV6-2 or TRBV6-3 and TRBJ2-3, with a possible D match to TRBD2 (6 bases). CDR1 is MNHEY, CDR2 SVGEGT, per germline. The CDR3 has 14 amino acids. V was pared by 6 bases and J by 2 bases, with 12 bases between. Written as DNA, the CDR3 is TGTGCCAGCAGATCCTGGGGGGACACAGATACGCAGTATTTT. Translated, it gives CASRSWGDTDTQYF.

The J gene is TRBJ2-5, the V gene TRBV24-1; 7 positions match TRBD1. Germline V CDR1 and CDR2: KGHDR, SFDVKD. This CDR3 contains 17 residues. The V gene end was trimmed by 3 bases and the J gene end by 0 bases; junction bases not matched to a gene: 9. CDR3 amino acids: CATSDRIRRGYQETQYF. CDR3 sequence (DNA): TGTGCCACCAGTGATAGGATTCGCAGGGGGTACCAAGAGACCCAGTACTTC.